This T cell receptor (beta chain) was sequenced for a study of blood T cell repertoires in COVID-19. Clones were sequenced by immunoSEQ multiplex PCR, and TCRdb holds only the in-frame ones, with some missing. This table has about 300,000 clones, 75% to 95% appearing once. The CDR3 totals 17 residues. Unmatched junction bases numbered 7, after V lost 1 base and J lost 7 bases. Germline-derived CDR1 and CDR2 are LGHDT and YNNKEL (reference sequence). The sequence came from a woman aged 25 to 39 who had recovered from COVID-19. The chain has TRBV3-1 (or the pseudogene TRBV3-2) and TRBJ2-2; 12 nucleotides match TRBD2. Sequencing was carried out using PBMCs or T cells enriched from blood (not recorded which). The CDR3 loop is CASSQAGLAGLHGELFF. For the CDR3, the DNA is TGTGCCAGCAGCCAAGCTGGACTAGCGGGACTTCACGGGGAGCTGTTTTTT.